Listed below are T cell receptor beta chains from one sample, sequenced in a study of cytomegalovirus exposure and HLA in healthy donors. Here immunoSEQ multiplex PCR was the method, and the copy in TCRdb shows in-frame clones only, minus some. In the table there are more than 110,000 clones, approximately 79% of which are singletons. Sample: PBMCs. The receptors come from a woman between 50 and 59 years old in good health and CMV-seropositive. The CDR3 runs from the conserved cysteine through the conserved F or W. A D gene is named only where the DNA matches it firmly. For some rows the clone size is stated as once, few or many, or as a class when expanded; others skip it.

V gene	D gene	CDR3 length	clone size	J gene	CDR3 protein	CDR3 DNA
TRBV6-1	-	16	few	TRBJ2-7	CASSARQFVAGYEQYF	TGTGCCAGCAGTGCGAGGCAATTTGTTGCGGGCTACGAGCAGTACTTC
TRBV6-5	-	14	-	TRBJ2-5	CASSYSTSGWTQYF	TGTGCCAGCAGTTACTCGACAAGCGGGTGGACCCAGTACTTC
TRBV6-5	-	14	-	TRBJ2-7	CASRLRGDGYEQYF	TGTGCCAGCAGACTACGCGGTGACGGGTACGAGCAGTACTTC
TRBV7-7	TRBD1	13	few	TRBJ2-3	CASSRDRGDTQYF	TGTGCTAGCAGCAGGGACAGGGGCGATACGCAGTATTTT
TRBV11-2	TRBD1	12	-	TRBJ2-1	CASNHDRGRQFF	TGTGCCAGCAACCACGACAGGGGGAGGCAGTTCTTC
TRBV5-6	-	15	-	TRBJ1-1	CASSSYGFGTSEAFF	TGTGCCAGCAGCTCCTACGGCTTCGGGACTTCTGAAGCTTTCTTT
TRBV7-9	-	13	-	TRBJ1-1	CASREREGTEAFF	TGTGCCAGCAGGGAGAGGGAGGGGACTGAAGCTTTCTTT
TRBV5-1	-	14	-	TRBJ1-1	CASSATQGNTEAFF	TGCGCCAGCAGCGCTACTCAGGGGAACACTGAAGCTTTCTTT
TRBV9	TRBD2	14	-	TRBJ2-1	CASSGLGSHNEQFF	TGTGCCAGCAGTGGACTAGGGAGCCACAATGAGCAGTTCTTC
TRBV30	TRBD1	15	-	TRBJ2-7	CAWSEGTGGSYEQYF	TGTGCCTGGAGTGAAGGGACAGGGGGGTCCTACGAGCAGTACTTC
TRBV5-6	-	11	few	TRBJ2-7	CASSRTAEQYF	TGTGCCAGCAGCCGAACAGCCGAGCAGTACTTC
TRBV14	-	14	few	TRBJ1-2	CASSSSGTRGGYTF	TGTGCCAGCAGCTCGAGCGGTACGCGGGGCGGCTACACCTTC
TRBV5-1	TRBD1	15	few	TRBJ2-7	CASSLRTGMASEQYF	TGCGCCAGCAGCTTGCGGACAGGGATGGCCTCCGAGCAGTACTTC
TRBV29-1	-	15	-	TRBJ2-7	CSVVPERGSSYEQYF	TGCAGCGTTGTCCCCGAACGGGGGAGCTCCTACGAGCAGTACTTC
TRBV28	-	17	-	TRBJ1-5	CASSYLRQRGSNQPQHF	TGTGCCAGCAGTTACCTTAGACAGCGGGGAAGCAATCAGCCCCAGCATTTT
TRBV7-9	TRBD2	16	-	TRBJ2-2	CASSLEVAGNTGELFF	TGTGCCAGCAGCTTAGAGGTAGCGGGGAACACCGGGGAGCTGTTTTTT
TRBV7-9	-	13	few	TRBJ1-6	CASSPRPESPLHF	TGTGCCAGCAGTCCTAGGCCGGAATCACCCCTCCACTTT
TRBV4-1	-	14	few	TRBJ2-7	CASSQGGEHYEQYF	TGCGCCAGCAGCCAAGGGGGGGAACACTACGAGCAGTACTTC
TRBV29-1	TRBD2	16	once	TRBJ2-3	CSVEVNPSGGADTQYF	TGCAGCGTTGAAGTAAACCCTAGCGGGGGGGCAGATACGCAGTATTTT
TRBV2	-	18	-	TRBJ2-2	CASSQLGGGAFNTGELFF	TGTGCCAGCTCTCAACTCGGAGGGGGGGCGTTTAACACCGGGGAGCTGTTTTTT
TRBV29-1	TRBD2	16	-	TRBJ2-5	CSVERRSTSGDWTQYF	TGCAGCGTTGAAAGGCGCTCTACTAGCGGGGATTGGACCCAGTACTTC
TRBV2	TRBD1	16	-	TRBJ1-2	CASRGTQGARYYGYTF	TGTGCCAGCAGGGGGACCCAGGGGGCGCGGTACTATGGCTACACCTTC